A single sample is the source of the 30 T cell receptor beta chains below, sequenced in a study of CD8 T cells in Susac syndrome. Roughly 0.45 to 1 ug RNA was reverse transcribed with random hexamers. Using its own MiXCR run on the immunoSEQ multiplex PCR reads, TCRdb lists one record per CDR3 protein. The repertoire includes some 220,000 distinct CDR3 sequences, about 95% of them detected once, and 0.075% to 0.095% sits in the top ten. Input material: CD4+ T cells from PBMCs. Source of these receptors: a human donor with multiple sclerosis.

The chain joins TRBV3-1 to TRBJ1-1; unclear D gene. V lost 1 base, J lost 8 bases, and 11 bases lay in between. Germline assignment: CDR1 LGHDT and CDR2 YNNKEL (reference sequence). The CDR3 contains 13 residues. The CDR3: CASSQVRGGEAFF. The CDR3 region has the DNA TGTGCCAGCAGCCAAGTTCGGGGAGGAGAAGCTTTCTTT.

This clonotype showed up just once. The chain has TRBV4-1 and TRBJ2-7; maybe TRBD2 (5 bases). CDR1 MGHRA and CDR2 YSYEKL come from the germline V gene. Between the trimmed V and J ends, which lost 3 bases and 2 bases, there was a span of 11 bases. The CDR3 loop spans 14 amino acids. CDR3 in DNA: TGCGCCAGCAGCCACTCGGGGTACCCCTACGAGCAGTACTTC. As protein: CASSHSGYPYEQYF.

This clonotype was seen just once. The chain links TRBV2 to TRBJ2-1; 10 bases fit TRBD1. CDR3 length: 14 amino acids. Germline CDR1 SNHLY, CDR2 FYNNEI. V lost 1 base to trimming and J lost 9 bases; unmatched junction nucleotides: 3. The CDR3 loop is CASSEVTGGGEQFF. The CDR3 DNA reads TGTGCCAGCAGTGAAGTGACAGGGGGCGGTGAGCAGTTCTTC.

J is TRBJ2-7 and V is TRBV9; D uncertain. The CDR3 covers 13 residues. Germline V gene lookup returns CDR1 SGDLS and CDR2 YYNGEE. Trimming left V 1 base short and J 3 bases short, with 8 bases between. CDR3 residues: CASSVNPFYEQYF. In DNA form, the CDR3 reads TGTGCCAGCAGCGTAAATCCCTTCTACGAGCAGTACTTC.

The V gene is TRBV2, the J gene TRBJ1-2, with 10 bases that match TRBD1. The CDR3 runs to 16 residues. CDR1 and CDR2 from the germline V gene are SNHLY and FYNNEI. V was pared by 5 bases and J by 5 bases, with 11 bases of the junction left unmatched. CDR3 protein: CASSKGQGRTNYGYTF. In DNA form, the CDR3 reads TGTGCCAGCAGTAAGGGACAGGGGCGAACAAATTATGGCTACACCTTC.

The V call is TRBV29-1, the J call TRBJ2-3; 10 nucleotides agree with TRBD2. Germline V gene lookup returns CDR1 SQVTM and CDR2 ANQGSEA. The CDR3 loop spans 16 amino acids. V gave up 5 bases and J gave up 4 bases; unmatched junction bases: 12. The CDR3 DNA sequence: TGCAGCGTTCCGACTAGCGGGCAACGCGATGCAGATACGCAGTATTTT. It yields the protein CSVPTSGQRDADTQYF.

The chain carries TRBV12-3 or TRBV12-4 and TRBJ2-1, with 14 positions matching TRBD2. The CDR3 has 18 residues. V lost 0 bases and J lost 2; bases outside the gene matches: 3. The CDR3 loop reads CASSLAGTSGRAYNEQFF. CDR3 DNA sequence: TGTGCCAGCAGTTTAGCTGGGACTAGCGGGAGAGCCTACAATGAGCAGTTCTTC.

This sequence joins TRBV20-1 and TRBJ1-2; TRBD1 might be the D (5 bases). The V and J ends lost 0 bases and 3 bases respectively, with 11 bases between them. There are 14 residues in the CDR3. Per the germline V gene, CDR1 is DFQATT and CDR2 is SNEGSKA (reference sequence). CDR3 DNA sequence: TGCAGTGCTAGAGATCCAGGGAGAGACTATGGCTACACCTTC. This sequence encodes CSARDPGRDYGYTF.

The chain uses TRBV2 and TRBJ2-1; 10 nucleotides line up with TRBD1. The CDR3 is 15 residues long. Looked up from germline, CDR1 is SNHLY and CDR2 is FYNNEI. V lost 7 bases, J lost 0 bases, and 3 bases stayed unmatched. CDR3 protein: CASKGQGISYNEQFF. CDR3 DNA: TGTGCCAGCAAGGGACAGGGGATCTCCTACAATGAGCAGTTCTTC.

The V call is TRBV21-1, the J call TRBJ1-2. TRBV21-1 is a pseudogene segment. The CDR3 runs 16 residues. CDR3 sequence (DNA): TGTGCCAGCAGCACAACAAGGGCCCTCAAGTGGTATGGCTACACCTTC. As protein: CASSTTRALKWYGYTF.

CDR3 bases: TGTGCCAGCAGCCAAGATCGCCTGGGGGAGCAGTACTTC. This sequence encodes CASSQDRLGEQYF. This chain links TRBV27 with TRBJ2-7; no clear D. CDR3 size: 13 residues. Germline V gene data show CDR1 as MNHEY and CDR2 as SMNVEV (reference sequence). V was cut by 6 bases and J by 7 bases, with 16 bases left in between.

CDR3 DNA sequence: TGCGCCAGCAGCGTAAGGGCAGGGATAGAAGAGACCCAGTACTTC. Encoded protein: CASSVRAGIEETQYF. The V call is TRBV5-1, the J call TRBJ2-5, with a possible D match to TRBD1 (5 bases). Trimming took 4 bases from V and 3 from J, leaving 16 bases between them. Germline CDR1 SGHRS, CDR2 YFSETQ. The length of the CDR3 is 15 residues.

The chain links TRBV5-1 to TRBJ2-1; D is possibly TRBD2 (6 bases). This CDR3 is 16 amino acids long. Germline lookup yields CDR1 SGHRS and CDR2 YFSETQ. Trimming pared 4 bases from V and 0 bases from J, leaving 14 bases between. CDR3: CASSPAAGSSYNEQFF. The CDR3 DNA follows: TGCGCCAGCAGCCCCGCGGCGGGGAGCTCCTACAATGAGCAGTTCTTC.

This clonotype was picked up a small number of times. This sequence joins TRBV7-2 and TRBJ2-3; 9 nucleotides agree with TRBD1. Germline V gene sequence: CDR1 SGHTA, CDR2 FQGNSA. The CDR3 covers 16 residues. Trimming took 1 base from V and 6 from J; bases not matched to a gene: 8. Here the CDR3 DNA reads TGTGCCAGCAGCTTAGTTGGGGGACAGGGATCGGATACGCAGTATTTT. It translates to CASSLVGGQGSDTQYF.

The CDR3 here is CSAEYGGLGNQPQHF. CDR3 DNA sequence: TGCAGTGCTGAGTACGGGGGTTTAGGCAATCAGCCCCAGCATTTT. This chain joins TRBV20-1 and TRBJ1-5, with a tentative D call TRBD1 (5 bases). Germline CDR1 reads DFQATT; CDR2 reads SNEGSKA (reference sequence). V was cut by 5 bases and J by 2 bases, with 16 bases left in between. The CDR3 totals 15 residues.

J is TRBJ2-2 and V is TRBV2; D is undetermined. The V end was cut by 7 bases, the J end by 5 bases, with 8 bases between. The CDR3 consists of 12 residues. Germline assignment: CDR1 SNHLY and CDR2 FYNNEI. CDR3 sequence reads: CASNFRTGELFF. The CDR3 nucleotides are TGTGCCAGCAATTTCAGGACCGGGGAGCTGTTTTTT. Variable domain in full (rest from reference TRBV2 and TRBJ2-2): EPEVTQTPSHQVTQMGQEVILRCVPISNHLYFYWYRQILGQKVEFLVSFYNNEISEKSEIFDDQFSVERPDGSNFTLKIRSTKLEDSAMYFCASNFRTGELFFGEGSRLTVL.

V is TRBV3-1 and J is TRBJ2-7, with 7 bases lining up with TRBD1. The CDR3 totals 13 residues. Germline-derived CDR1 and CDR2 are LGHDT and YNNKEL (reference sequence). V trimming: 3 bases; J trimming: 7 bases; junction bases outside the gene matches: 6. This chain's CDR3 is CASSHRTGEEQYF. Here the CDR3 DNA reads TGTGCCAGCAGCCATCGAACAGGGGAGGAGCAGTACTTC.

The V gene is TRBV6-1, the J gene TRBJ2-3; D not resolved. The V end lost 2 bases, the J end lost 2 bases, and 14 bases lay between the germline ends. The germline V gene encodes CDR1 MNHNS and CDR2 SASEGT. The CDR3 sequence is 16 residues long. In nucleotides, the CDR3 is TGTGCCAGCAGTGAACACAGCACCATCCACACAGATACGCAGTATTTT. Its protein is CASSEHSTIHTDTQYF.

J is TRBJ2-1 and V is TRBV10-3, with D perhaps TRBD1 (5 bases). The V end lost 7 bases, the J end lost 4 bases, and 14 bases lay between the germline ends. The length of the CDR3 is 14 residues. Germline assignment: CDR1 ENHRY and CDR2 SYGVKD. The CDR3 DNA sequence: TGTGCCATCATGGTCGCAGGGTCATACAATGAGCAGTTCTTC. Translating gives CAIMVAGSYNEQFF.

The chain has TRBV9 and TRBJ2-7; 7 nucleotides match TRBD1. The germline CDR1 and CDR2 sequences are SGDLS and YYNGEE. The J segment lost 9 bases and the V segment lost 3 bases, leaving 18 bases of the junction unmatched. This CDR3 has 16 amino acids. The CDR3 DNA is TGTGCCAGCAGCGGAACCGGGACAGCGACCTCCGGGGTGCAGTACTTC. Translating it yields CASSGTGTATSGVQYF.

The gene calls are TRBV27 and TRBJ1-1; D unclear. The CDR3 consists of 13 residues. Between the trimmed V and J ends, which lost 6 bases and 2 bases, there was a span of 10 bases. Germline V gene data show CDR1 as MNHEY and CDR2 as SMNVEV (reference sequence). The CDR3 spells CASSMTLNTEAFF. For the CDR3, the DNA is TGTGCCAGCAGCATGACCTTAAACACTGAAGCTTTCTTT.

J is TRBJ1-2 and V is TRBV19; 10 nucleotides align to TRBD1. This CDR3 spans 15 amino acids. Trimming took 5 bases from V and 4 from J; bases not matched to a gene: 7. Germline V gives CDR1 LNHDA, CDR2 SQIVND (reference sequence). The CDR3 spells CASSPDRGAIYGYTF. In nucleotides, the CDR3 is TGTGCCAGTAGTCCGGACAGGGGGGCAATCTATGGCTACACCTTC.

The J gene is TRBJ2-2, the V gene TRBV20-1; D remains unclear. Germline assignment: CDR1 DFQATT and CDR2 SNEGSKA (reference sequence). This CDR3 region has 14 residues. Between the trimmed V and J ends, which lost 3 bases and 1 base, there was a span of 9 bases. CDR3 bases: TGCAGTGCTAGCCAGGAAGAGAACACCGGGGAGCTGTTTTTT. Translation gives CSASQEENTGELFF.

The rearrangement uses TRBV20-1 and TRBJ2-7; 11 positions match TRBD2. CDR1 and CDR2 from the germline V gene are DFQATT and SNEGSKA (reference sequence). Trimming took 4 bases from V and 6 from J; bases not matched to a gene: 5. The CDR3 has 13 residues. CDR3 nucleotides: TGCAGTGCTAAACTAGCGGGAGTCTCCGAGCAGTACTTC. Protein product: CSAKLAGVSEQYF.

The V gene is TRBV4-2, the J gene TRBJ2-7; maybe TRBD2 (6 bases). The CDR3 is 15 residues long. Trimming removed 4 bases from V and 1 base from J, with 14 bases in between. CDR1 is LGHNA, CDR2 YNFKEQ, per germline. CDR3 in amino acids: CASSRERLVSYEQYF. DNA of the CDR3: TGTGCCAGCAGCCGAGAGCGACTAGTGTCCTACGAGCAGTACTTC.

This clonotype came up once. This chain links TRBV20-1 with TRBJ2-4, with D possibly TRBD1 on 6 matching bases. The CDR3 consists of 18 residues. Trimming cost V 1 base and J 0 bases, with 19 bases left between them. Germline values: CDR1 DFQATT, CDR2 SNEGSKA (reference sequence). The CDR3 DNA follows: TGCAGTGCTAGAGCTAGACAGGATACTCTACTAGCCAAAAACATTCAGTACTTC. Residues: CSARARQDTLLAKNIQYF.

This rearrangement joins TRBV5-4 to TRBJ2-3, with D perhaps matching TRBD2 (6 bases). V was cut by 6 bases and J by 4 bases, with 18 bases left in between. The CDR3 is 15 amino acids. Looked up from germline, CDR1 is SGHNT and CDR2 is YYREEE (reference sequence). CDR3: CASNNEGGASDTQYF. The CDR3 region has the DNA TGTGCCAGCAACAACGAGGGCGGGGCCTCAGATACGCAGTATTTT. Combining the CDR3 with reference TRBV5-4 and TRBJ2-3 gives the whole variable domain ETGVTQSPTHLIKTRGQQVTLRCSSQSGHNTVSWYQQALGQGPQFIFQYYREEENGRGNFPPRFSGLQFPNYSSELNVNALELDDSALYLCASNNEGGASDTQYFGPGTRLTVL.

The chain links TRBV7-2 to TRBJ2-7, with D perhaps matching TRBD1 (5 bases). The CDR3 consists of 13 residues. Germline V gene data show CDR1 as SGHTA and CDR2 as FQGNSA. With 4 bases removed from V and 4 bases from J, the gap between germline ends came to 11 bases. The CDR3 coding sequence is TGTGCCAGCAGCTCCTTGACAGTTTACGAGCAGTACTTC. Amino acid sequence: CASSSLTVYEQYF. Full variable domain (rest looked up from reference TRBV7-2 and TRBJ2-7): GAGVSQSPSNKVTEKGKDVELRCDPISGHTALYWYRQSLGQGLEFLIYFQGNSAPDKSGLPSDRFSAERTGGSVSTLTIQRTQQEDSAVYLCASSSLTVYEQYFGPGTRLTVT.

This clonotype was seen a handful of times. V gene TRBV27 combines with J gene TRBJ1-5; D is possibly TRBD1 (5 bases). CDR3 length: 13 residues. V was cut by 4 bases and J by 5 bases, with 9 bases left in between. In germline, CDR1 is MNHEY, CDR2 SMNVEV (reference sequence). The CDR3: CASSWGSDQPQHF. The CDR3 nucleotides read TGTGCCAGCAGTTGGGGGTCAGATCAGCCCCAGCATTTT.

This clonotype was seen just once. The chain combines TRBV15 with TRBJ2-1; tentative D call: TRBD1 (6 bases). V shed 5 bases and J shed 7 bases, with 9 bases lying between them. Germline CDR1 LNHNV, CDR2 YYDKDF (reference sequence). The CDR3 consists of 12 residues. The CDR3 region is CATSPQGNEQFF. CDR3 nucleotide sequence: TGTGCCACCAGCCCACAGGGAAATGAGCAGTTCTTC.